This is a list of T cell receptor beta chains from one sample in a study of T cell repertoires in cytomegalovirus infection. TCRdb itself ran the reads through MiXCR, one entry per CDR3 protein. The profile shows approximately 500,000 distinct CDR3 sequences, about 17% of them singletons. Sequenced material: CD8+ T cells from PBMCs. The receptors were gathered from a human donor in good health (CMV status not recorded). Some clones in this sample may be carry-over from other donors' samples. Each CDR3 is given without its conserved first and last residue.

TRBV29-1	SVEGRMYGYT
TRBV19	ASSILGQGTMNTEAF
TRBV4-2	ASSGGSEEQF
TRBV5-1	ASSVDRYEQY
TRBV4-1	ASSQDYDNEQF
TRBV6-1	ASSPGQGASEQY
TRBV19	ASYDSLNTGELF
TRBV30	AWSGVGTGELF
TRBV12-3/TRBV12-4	ASSLSGTPTYEQY
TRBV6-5	ASSYYGQGLSYEQY
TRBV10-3	AISVGDVGQGNEQY
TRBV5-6	ASSRLSIYGYT
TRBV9	ASSVFGGSSYNEQF
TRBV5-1	ASSLVGASGYNEQF
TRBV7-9	ASSPGQGANQPQH
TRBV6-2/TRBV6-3	ASSPTSGENTGELF
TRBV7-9	ASISGPGTGTSGRAHTGELF
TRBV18	ASSPPEGDSGGATNEKLF
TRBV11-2	ASSLFSGGRVSNEQF
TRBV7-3	ASSTSTGGISDTQY
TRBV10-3	AIRQGQTEAF
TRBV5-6	ASTLDTRLSDEQF
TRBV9	ASSVVGTGGNQSNQPQH
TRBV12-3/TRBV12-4	ASSPEGILMDQPQH
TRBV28	ASSLDTITLYGSYEQY
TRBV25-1	ASSVLYEQY
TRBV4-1	ASSQGRGKTEAF
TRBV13	ASSTRDAGGRMDEQY
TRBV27	ASSLSGVHSGNTIY
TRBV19	ASTPRDRDHNAPYEQY
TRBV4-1	ASSQVPSLTYEQY
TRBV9	ASSVTFETGENVETQY
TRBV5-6	ASSLETSQTQY
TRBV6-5	ASSYSPGYTEAF
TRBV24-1	ATSALSGTSGTNEQF
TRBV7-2	ASSYPPAGAYNEQF
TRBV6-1	ASTLPGGFGYT
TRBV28	ASSLRNFLAKNIQY
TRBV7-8	ASSSPVWRELF
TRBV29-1	SVETGNTYEQY
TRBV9	ASSDRLAEPSDEQF
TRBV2	ASRVPGDRLTGELF
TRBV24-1	ATSDLTADGLYGYT
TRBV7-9	ASSFWSPGETEAF
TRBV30	AWNSWEGTEAF
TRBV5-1	ASSSKGRTSGSWATYEQY
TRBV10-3	AISEKVYEQY
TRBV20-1	SARTPNLGQIRGSPLH
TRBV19	ASTEGLNTGELF
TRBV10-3	AITPGPGNTIY
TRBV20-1	SARGEAGELF
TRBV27	ASSFSSNSYEQY
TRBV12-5	ASGLGARVGGPPVELF
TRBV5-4	ASSLKREVLNTEAF
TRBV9	ASGNYGYT